A selection of T cell receptor beta chains follows, all from one sample in a study of shared clonotypes between healthy human individuals. The method was immunoSEQ multiplex PCR; TCRdb's version includes in-frame clones alone and lacks a portion of them. The sample lists 2,100,000 or so clones; approximately 94% were seen once. The sample taken for sequencing was naive CD4+ T cells sorted from blood. The receptor set was obtained from a man younger than 35 in good health. Each CDR3 is given with its conserved first and last residue. D genes are given only for firm matches. Size tells how often a clone was seen (once, few, many) or the class of an expanded clone, and some rows leave it out.

J,D,size,V,CDR3,DNA
TRBJ2-7,TRBD1,-,TRBV11-3,CASSLGVGTGAYEQYF,TGTGCCAGCAGCTTAGGTGTCGGGACAGGGGCCTACGAGCAGTACTTC
TRBJ2-7,-,-,TRBV5-1,CASSLDNGYEQYF,TGCGCCAGCAGCTTGGATAACGGCTACGAGCAGTACTTC
TRBJ1-5,TRBD1,-,TRBV28,CASKQGTGGQPQHF,TGTGCCAGCAAACAGGGGACAGGGGGACAGCCCCAGCATTTT
TRBJ2-1,TRBD2,-,TRBV6-1,CATLAGGRNEQFF,TGTGCCACCCTAGCGGGGGGGCGCAATGAGCAGTTCTTC
TRBJ2-2,-,-,TRBV6-1,CASRASRTNTGELFF,TGTGCCAGCAGGGCTAGCCGCACGAACACCGGGGAGCTGTTTTTT
TRBJ2-1,TRBD2,-,TRBV10-3,CAISGLAGAENEQFF,TGTGCCATCAGTGGGCTAGCGGGAGCGGAAAATGAGCAGTTCTTC
TRBJ1-5,TRBD1,-,TRBV19,CASKVGQGGNQPQHF,TGTGCCAGTAAAGTGGGACAGGGGGGGAATCAGCCCCAGCATTTT
TRBJ2-1,-,once,TRBV10-3,CAISESWTLPGINEQFF,TGTGCCATCAGTGAGTCATGGACCTTACCGGGAATCAATGAGCAGTTCTTC
TRBJ2-3,-,-,TRBV6-5,CASSYSGVITDTQYF,TGTGCCAGCAGTTACTCGGGGGTGATCACAGATACGCAGTATTTT
TRBJ2-7,TRBD2,-,TRBV9,CASSARPGTSGRFEQYF,TGTGCCAGCAGCGCGCGGCCCGGGACTAGCGGGAGATTTGAGCAGTACTTC
TRBJ2-1,TRBD2,-,TRBV27,CASPSGSPYNEQFF,TGTGCCAGTCCAAGCGGGAGTCCCTACAATGAGCAGTTCTTC
TRBJ1-1,-,-,TRBV5-1,CASSLALRDGGVSTEAFF,TGCGCCAGCAGCTTGGCTCTCCGGGACGGAGGTGTGAGCACTGAAGCTTTCTTT
TRBJ1-2,-,-,TRBV11-2,CASSTGNYGYTF,TGTGCCAGCAGTACAGGGAACTATGGCTACACCTTC
TRBJ2-1,-,-,TRBV5-8,CASSLGGPLNEQFF,TGTGCCAGCAGCTTGGGCGGACCCCTCAATGAGCAGTTCTTC
TRBJ2-7,-,-,TRBV7-2,CASSLVLGGYEQYF,TGTGCCAGCAGCTTAGTGCTGGGGGGATACGAGCAGTACTTC
TRBJ1-6,-,-,TRBV30,CAWTGTSNNSPLHF,TGTGCCTGGACCGGGACGAGTAATAATTCACCCCTCCACTTT
TRBJ2-6,-,-,TRBV19,CASSIQRTGRSSGANVLTF,TGTGCCAGTAGTATTCAAAGAACAGGTCGTAGCTCTGGGGCCAACGTCCTGACTTTC
TRBJ1-5,-,-,TRBV7-8,CASSIGTLNSNQPQHF,TGTGCCAGCAGCATCGGGACACTTAATAGCAATCAGCCCCAGCATTTT
TRBJ1-5,-,-,TRBV2,CASREEGYSNQPQHF,TGTGCCAGCAGAGAAGAGGGTTATAGCAATCAGCCCCAGCATTTT
TRBJ1-2,TRBD1,-,TRBV10-3,CAISESDRVDGYTF,TGTGCCATCAGTGAGTCGGACAGGGTGGATGGCTACACCTTC
TRBJ2-2,TRBD2,-,TRBV7-2,CASGQREQGGELFF,TGTGCGAGCGGCCAGCGGGAGCAGGGCGGGGAGCTGTTTTTT
TRBJ2-7,-,-,TRBV1,CTSSQDRPLQGRGPSYYEQYF,TGCACCAGCAGCCAAGATCGCCCCCTACAGGGGAGGGGCCCTTCATACTACGAGCAGTACTTC
TRBJ1-2,-,once,TRBV5-1,CASSLAGNGYTF,TGCGCCAGCAGCTTGGCAGGGAATGGCTACACCTTC
TRBJ2-7,TRBD2,-,TRBV2,CASTGTRAYEQYF,TGTGCCAGCACCGGGACTAGGGCCTACGAGCAGTACTTC
TRBJ2-5,-,-,TRBV11-1,CASSARETQYF,TGTGCCAGCAGCGCCAGAGAGACCCAGTACTTC
TRBJ2-1,TRBD1,-,TRBV5-1,CASSLGPGGNEQFF,TGCGCCAGCAGCTTGGGTCCAGGGGGCAATGAGCAGTTCTTC
TRBJ2-5,-,-,TRBV9,CASSVSGQETQYF,TGTGCCAGCAGCGTGAGCGGACAAGAGACCCAGTACTTC
TRBJ1-2,-,-,TRBV6-1,CASDLVREAGYTF,TGTGCCAGCGACCTCGTCAGGGAGGCTGGCTACACCTTC
TRBJ2-2,TRBD1,-,TRBV2,CASSEMDRGTGELFF,TGTGCCAGCAGTGAAATGGACAGGGGCACCGGGGAGCTGTTTTTT
TRBJ2-2,TRBD2,once,TRBV6-5,CASSYRGGGGELFF,TGTGCCAGCAGTTACCGGGGGGGAGGCGGGGAGCTGTTTTTT
TRBJ2-1,-,-,TRBV9,CASSQTSSYNEQFF,TGTGCCAGTTCACAAACCAGCTCCTACAATGAGCAGTTCTTC
TRBJ2-7,-,-,TRBV7-8,CASSPLYEQYF,TGTGCCAGCAGCCCACTTTATGAGCAGTACTTC
TRBJ2-5,-,-,TRBV6-1,CASSEGGAGETQYF,TGTGCCAGCAGTGAAGGGGGAGCGGGAGAGACCCAGTACTTC
TRBJ1-1,-,-,TRBV7-8,CASSLEAGTRITEAFF,TGTGCCAGCAGCTTAGAGGCAGGGACAAGAATCACTGAAGCTTTCTTT
TRBJ2-3,-,-,TRBV6-5,CASSSGTSTDTQYF,TGTGCCAGCAGTTCAGGGACTAGCACAGATACGCAGTATTTT
TRBJ2-7,-,-,TRBV21-1,CASSNGPFSSYEQYF,TGTGCCAGCAGCAACGGCCCGTTCTCTTCCTACGAGCAGTACTTC
TRBJ2-1,-,once,TRBV5-1,CASSLDGVSYNEQFF,TGCGCCAGCAGCCTTGACGGGGTCTCCTACAATGAGCAGTTCTTC
TRBJ2-1,-,-,TRBV5-5,CASSWGLDEQFF,TGTGCCAGCAGCTGGGGTCTGGATGAGCAGTTCTTC
TRBJ1-2,TRBD1,once,TRBV18,CASSPQGALNPVHYTF,TGTGCCAGCTCACCCCAGGGGGCTCTGAATCCTGTGCACTACACCTTC
TRBJ2-7,-,once,TRBV5-8,CASSGGFPYEQYF,TGTGCCAGCAGCGGAGGCTTTCCCTACGAGCAGTACTTC